This T cell receptor beta chain was documented in a study of blood T cell repertoires in COVID-19. Study summary: Some COVID-19 samples were acute and others convalescent; all came from the United States, Italy and Spain. Nucleic acid was either cDNA or gDNA, and it came from T cells, B-cell-depleted T cells, or PBMCs.

Produced via immunoSEQ multiplex PCR; TCRdb's table is partial and in-frame only. The sample consists of 300,000 to 400,000 clones, roughly 85% of them appearing once. The sample was PBMCs or T cells enriched from blood (not recorded which). This receptor was taken from a woman aged 30 to 39 who had been exposed to COVID-19.

CDR3 residues: CASSPLLGGSYEQFF. DNA for the CDR3: TGTGCCAGCTCACCACTACTGGGCGGGAGCTATGAGCAGTTCTTC. This chain joins TRBV18 and TRBJ2-1; 7 positions match TRBD2. Germline V gene sequence: CDR1 KGHSH, CDR2 LQKENI. J was trimmed by 8 bases and V by 1 base; bases with no gene match: 8. The CDR3 length is 15 residues.